The 21 T cell receptor beta chains reported below all come from one sample, sequenced in a study of Ad26.COV2.S vaccination and SARS-CoV-2 variants. Indicated treatment: 15 to 20 received Ad26.COV2.S at low or high dose, single or two shots; roughly five received placebo; per-sample allocation not given. On day 63 after the first injection, vaccine and placebo recipients gave samples. The assay was immunoSEQ multiplex PCR, and TCRdb's table has in-frame clones only and misses some. Here the sample spans more than 350,000 clones, 90% being singletons. The sample consisted of peripheral blood, taken in a trial of Ad26.COV2.S vaccine versus placebo. All receptors derive from a person aged 18 to 65 who received the Ad26.COV2.S COVID-19 vaccine or a placebo.

The chain links TRBV6-2 or TRBV6-3 to TRBJ2-7, with TRBD1 as a possible D gene (7 bases). V lost 2 bases to trimming and J lost 0 bases, with 20 bases between them. CDR1 is MNHEY and CDR2 is SVGEGT in the germline V gene. This CDR3 has 18 amino acids. For the CDR3, the DNA is TGTGCCAGCAGTTACGCGGGACAGCTTACCTACTACTCCTACGAGCAGTACTTC. It specifies CASSYAGQLTYYSYEQYF.

This rearrangement joins TRBV20-1 to TRBJ2-7; D possibly corresponds to TRBD2 (6 bases). Germline CDR1 reads DFQATT; CDR2 reads SNEGSKA (reference sequence). This CDR3 comprises 13 residues. V was cut by 3 bases and J by 2 bases, with 11 bases left in between. CDR3 DNA sequence: TGCAGTGCTAGTAGCGGACCGGCCTACGAGCAGTACTTC. This encodes CSASSGPAYEQYF.

The V gene is TRBV20-1, the J gene TRBJ1-1, with TRBD1 as a possible D gene (5 bases). The length of the CDR3 is 11 residues. The V gene lost 0 bases and the J gene lost 10 bases, with 9 bases spanning the gap. Germline V lookup: CDR1 DFQATT, CDR2 SNEGSKA (reference sequence). The CDR3 region is CSAREGGRAFF. In DNA, the CDR3 is TGCAGTGCTAGAGAGGGGGGAAGAGCTTTCTTT.

The chain links TRBV6-5 to TRBJ1-1; TRBD1 agrees at 9 bases. Germline values: CDR1 MNHEY, CDR2 SVGAGI. The CDR3 consists of 14 residues. Trimming at V came to 4 bases and at J to 3 bases, leaving 3 bases not matched to a gene. CDR3 residues: CASSSGTGYTEAFF. The CDR3 coding sequence is TGTGCCAGCAGTTCCGGGACAGGGTACACTGAAGCTTTCTTT.

The chain recombines TRBV5-1 with TRBJ2-5, with 7 positions matching TRBD2. CDR3 length: 15 residues. With 0 bases clipped from V and 1 base from J, the junction kept 3 bases outside the gene matches. Germline assignment: CDR1 SGHRS and CDR2 YFSETQ. CDR3 coding DNA: TGCGCCAGCAGCTTGGGCGCTAGCGGCCAAGAGACCCAGTACTTC. Translated, it gives CASSLGASGQETQYF. Full variable domain (missing parts from reference TRBV5-1 and TRBJ2-5): KAGVTQTPRYLIKTRGQQVTLSCSPISGHRSVSWYQQTPGQGLQFLFEYFSETQRNKGNFPGRFSGRQFSNSRSEMNVSTLELGDSALYLCASSLGASGQETQYFGPGTRLLVL.

The rearrangement joins TRBV6-4 to TRBJ2-1; 11 bases are shared with TRBD2. CDR1 MRHNA and CDR2 SNTAGT come from the germline V gene. The CDR3 has 17 residues. V was pared by 2 bases and J by 8 bases, with 11 bases of the junction left unmatched. CDR3 region: CASSDGFASGRLDEQFF. CDR3 nucleotides: TGTGCCAGCAGTGACGGTTTTGCTAGCGGGAGGTTGGATGAGCAGTTCTTC.

This chain uses TRBV12-5 with TRBJ2-1; unclear D gene. V was pared by 5 bases and J by 3 bases, with 11 bases between. Germline V gene lookup returns CDR1 LGHNT and CDR2 FRNRAP. The CDR3 has 14 amino acids. This chain's CDR3 is CASGPPHNYNEQFF. The CDR3 bases are TGTGCTAGTGGTCCCCCGCATAACTACAATGAGCAGTTCTTC.

The chain has TRBV4-3 and TRBJ1-2, with 11 bases lining up with TRBD1. The CDR3 consists of 17 residues. With 1 base clipped from V and 4 bases from J, the junction kept 8 bases outside the gene matches. Germline assignment: CDR1 LGHNA and CDR2 YSLEER. The CDR3 region has the DNA TGCGCCAGCAGCCAAGCGGACAGGGGGCGCTTTCCCTATGGCTACACCTTC. It specifies CASSQADRGRFPYGYTF.

This clone showed up just a few times. V gene TRBV6-2 or TRBV6-3 combines with J gene TRBJ1-6, with D uncertain. CDR1 is MNHEY, CDR2 SVGEGT, per germline. CDR3 length equals 17 residues. V was cut by 0 bases and J by 3 bases, with 12 bases left in between. The CDR3 DNA reads TGTGCCAGCAGTTACTCGCGGACCTCCAACTATAATTCACCCCTCCACTTT. Amino acid sequence: CASSYSRTSNYNSPLHF.

This clone has only one observation. The chain employs TRBV5-1 and TRBJ2-1; 14 bases are shared with TRBD2. The germline V gene encodes CDR1 SGHRS and CDR2 YFSETQ. With V trimmed by 4 bases and J by 5 bases, 8 bases remained unmatched. The CDR3 has 17 amino acids. CDR3 in amino acids: CASSGGLAGVFDNEQFF. CDR3 in DNA: TGCGCCAGCAGCGGGGGACTAGCGGGGGTTTTCGACAATGAGCAGTTCTTC.

The chain couples TRBV5-6 to TRBJ1-2; D is perhaps TRBD1 (5 bases). V was cut by 6 bases and J by 1 base, with 16 bases left in between. The germline CDR1 and CDR2 sequences are SGHDT and YYEEEE. CDR3 length: 15 amino acids. In DNA form, the CDR3 reads TGTGCCAGCATCTCCGACAGCATCAATAACTATGGCTACACCTTC. It specifies CASISDSINNYGYTF.

V gene TRBV15 combines with J gene TRBJ2-7; 7 positions agree with TRBD2. The germline V gene has CDR1 LNHNV and CDR2 YYDKDF (reference sequence). With V trimmed by 6 bases and J by 3 bases, 2 bases remained unmatched. The CDR3 contains 12 residues. CDR3 coding DNA: TGTGCCACCAGTCCGGGAGGCTACGAGCAGTACTTC. Its translation: CATSPGGYEQYF.

This clone was detected once. The chain combines TRBV18 with TRBJ2-7; 7 nucleotides align to TRBD1. CDR1 is KGHSH and CDR2 is LQKENI in the germline V gene. The CDR3 is made up of 15 amino acids. The V gene end was trimmed by 3 bases and the J gene end by 5 bases; junction bases not matched to a gene: 10. CDR3 residues: CASSPIPDRAHEQYF. The CDR3 region has the DNA TGTGCCAGCTCACCGATCCCAGACAGGGCCCACGAGCAGTACTTC.

The chain couples TRBV10-3 to TRBJ2-7, with D unclear. CDR1 and CDR2 (germline): ENHRY, SYGVKD. V lost 4 bases to trimming and J lost 4 bases, with 14 bases between them. The CDR3 extends over 14 amino acids. The CDR3 protein is CAISGRLQLYEQYF. The CDR3 region has the DNA TGTGCCATCAGTGGCCGACTGCAGTTATACGAGCAGTACTTC.

V is TRBV4-2 and J is TRBJ2-7; 7 nucleotides align to TRBD1. Germline CDR1 and CDR2: LGHNA and YNFKEQ. The V gene end was trimmed by 3 bases and the J gene end by 2 bases; junction bases not matched to a gene: 13. This CDR3 region has 17 residues. CDR3 DNA sequence: TGTGCCAGCAGCCAGGGTCCCGACGACAGGGTCACCTACGAGCAGTACTTC. As protein: CASSQGPDDRVTYEQYF.

The rearrangement links TRBV27 to TRBJ1-5; D not certain. This CDR3 has 14 amino acids. Germline V lookup: CDR1 MNHEY, CDR2 SMNVEV (reference sequence). Trimming took off 6 bases at V and 1 base at J, with 10 bases between the two ends. CDR3 in DNA: TGTGCCAGCAGGGAGCTCAAGAGCAATCAGCCCCAGCATTTT. Protein: CASRELKSNQPQHF.

V gene TRBV7-6 combines with J gene TRBJ2-1; 14 bases line up with TRBD2. The V segment lost 5 bases and the J segment 6 bases; nucleotides outside the gene matches: 6. Germline values: CDR1 SGHVS, CDR2 FNYEAQ. The CDR3 totals 16 residues. The CDR3 region is CASSLGTSGSSNEQFF. The CDR3 nucleotides are TGTGCCAGCAGCCTTGGGACTAGCGGGAGTAGCAATGAGCAGTTCTTC.

This rearrangement joins TRBV7-2 to TRBJ2-7, with TRBD2 identical over 7 bases. CDR3 length equals 14 residues. Germline trimming cut 4 bases from V and 4 bases from J; bases unmatched to any gene: 7. Germline V lookup: CDR1 SGHTA, CDR2 FQGNSA. The DNA of the CDR3 is TGTGCCAGCAGCTCTCAGACTAGCAAATACGAGCAGTACTTC. Translation: CASSSQTSKYEQYF.

The chain couples TRBV6-1 to TRBJ2-1; D remains unclear. Germline V lookup: CDR1 MNHNS, CDR2 SASEGT. The CDR3 totals 16 residues. Trimming stripped 1 base from V and 1 base from J, with 11 bases between. The DNA of the CDR3 is TGTGCCAGCAGTGAAGGGCACAGTTCATCCTACAATGAGCAGTTCTTC. This codes for CASSEGHSSSYNEQFF.

On this clone: Additional DNA sequences in this sample encode the identical CDR3. This chain connects TRBV18 to TRBJ1-1; tentative D call: TRBD1 (5 bases). The CDR3 is 13 amino acids. Trimming pared 3 bases from V and 1 base from J, leaving 6 bases between. The germline V gene encodes CDR1 KGHSH and CDR2 LQKENI. CDR3 sequence (DNA): TGTGCCAGCTCACCTGGACAGAACACTGAAGCTTTCTTT. Its translation is CASSPGQNTEAFF.

The chain is built from TRBV12-5 and TRBJ2-1, with TRBD2 matching 13 bases. The CDR3 runs to 13 residues. J was trimmed by 9 bases and V by 4 bases; bases with no gene match: 0. Germline V gene sequence: CDR1 LGHNT, CDR2 FRNRAP. The CDR3: CASGWTSGSEQFF. The CDR3, as DNA: TGTGCTAGTGGTTGGACTAGCGGGAGTGAGCAGTTCTTC.